These 2 T cell receptor beta chains were all obtained from the same sample, sequenced in a study of blood T cell repertoires in COVID-19. TCRdb's table, derived via immunoSEQ multiplex PCR, lists solely in-frame clones and lacks some. The sample carries over 200,000 clones, about 80% recorded once. Sequences were obtained from peripheral blood. Every receptor here comes from a man aged 50-59 years with active or convalescent COVID-19.

This chain connects TRBV5-1 to TRBJ1-2; 9 positions agree with TRBD1. Germline assignment: CDR1 SGHRS and CDR2 YFSETQ. The CDR3 has 15 amino acids. Losses at the gene ends were 4 bases for V and 8 bases for J; bases not matched to a gene: 12. The DNA for the CDR3 is TGCGCCAGCAGCCGACCGATTACAGGGGGCGACGGCTACACCTTC. Encoded protein: CASSRPITGGDGYTF.

V usage is TRBV11-2 and J usage is TRBJ1-1, with 7 bases that match TRBD1. J gave up 4 bases and V 5 bases, and 7 bases lay outside the gene matches. Germline lookup yields CDR1 SGHAT and CDR2 FQNNGV. The CDR3 has 14 residues. The CDR3 protein is CASSLVQGTTEAFF. The CDR3 nucleotides read TGTGCCAGCAGCCTAGTACAGGGGACCACTGAAGCTTTCTTT.